The 18 T cell receptor beta chains below all came from one sample that was sequenced in a study of quantifying T cell responses using KT2 cells. Study in general: TCR alpha and beta constant-region primers primed reverse transcription of RNA.

Each cDNA got a UMI-containing oligo ligated at its 3' end. The first PCR ran three to four cycles with an equimolar RC1.1 and RC1.2 beta primer mix. TCRdb recomputed calls from the UMI-ligation and nested PCR reads with MiXCR, one row per CDR3 protein. The sample includes approximately 50,000 distinct CDR3 sequences, around 10% seen only once; the top ten take about 10%. The sample consisted of PBMCs spiked with cells of the T cell clone KT2. The receptors derive from a human donor.

The genes are TRBV29-1 and TRBJ1-2; 7 positions agree with TRBD1. Per germline, CDR1 SQVTM and CDR2 ANQGSEA. The CDR3 totals 13 residues. The trim removed 6 bases at V and 2 bases at J, leaving 6 bases unmatched. CDR3 loop: CSVTEQGNYGYTF. DNA of the CDR3: TGCAGCGTGACTGAACAGGGGAACTATGGCTACACCTTC.

The chain employs TRBV25-1 and TRBJ2-3; no reliable D call. The V gene's germline CDR1 is MGHDK and CDR2 SYGVNS. V shed 3 bases and J shed 6 bases, with 4 bases lying between them. The CDR3 extends over 11 amino acids. The CDR3 spells CASSDADTQYF. As DNA, the CDR3 is TGTGCCAGCAGTGACGCCGATACGCAGTATTTT.

The V gene is TRBV4-3, the J gene TRBJ1-4; unclear D gene. Trimming stripped 4 bases from V and 5 bases from J, with 14 bases between. The length of the CDR3 is 15 residues. Germline lookup yields CDR1 LGHNA and CDR2 YSLEER. CDR3 DNA sequence: TGCGCCAGCAGCCGGTGGGGAGGGATCAATGAAAAACTGTTTTTT. As protein: CASSRWGGINEKLFF.

This clonotype came up many times. The V and J genes are TRBV5-5 and TRBJ2-1; no definite D call. This CDR3 comprises 15 residues. V shed 2 bases and J shed 6 bases, with 15 bases lying between them. Germline V lookup: CDR1 SGHKS, CDR2 YYEKEE (reference sequence). The CDR3 sequence is CASSFLTVSINEQFF. The CDR3 DNA follows: TGTGCCAGCAGCTTCCTCACAGTCTCGATCAATGAGCAGTTCTTC.

This clonotype is deemed medium-sized. This chain uses TRBV6-6 with TRBJ1-4; TRBD1 is a possible D gene (6 bases). Germline lookup yields CDR1 MNHNY and CDR2 SVGAGI (reference sequence). The CDR3 has 16 residues. Trimming removed 0 bases from V and 8 bases from J, with 16 bases in between. Written as DNA, the CDR3 is TGTGCCAGCAGTTACTCACAGGGAGAGGTTCGGGAAAAACTGTTTTTT. Its translation: CASSYSQGEVREKLFF.

There are many counts of this clonotype. The chain combines TRBV5-5 with TRBJ2-3; D is perhaps TRBD1 or TRBD2 (5 bases each). Trimming removed 1 base from V and 1 base from J, with 22 bases in between. CDR1 is SGHKS and CDR2 is YYEKEE in the germline V gene (reference sequence). This CDR3 has 19 amino acids. The CDR3: CASSLNWGISKMGTDTQYF. In DNA, the CDR3 is TGTGCCAGCAGCTTGAATTGGGGGATTAGCAAGATGGGCACAGATACGCAGTATTTT. The variable domain in full, with the rest retrieved from reference TRBV5-5 and TRBJ2-3, is DAGVTQSPTHLIKTRGQQVTLRCSPISGHKSVSWYQQVLGQGPQFIFQYYEKEERGRGNFPDRFSARQFPNYSSELNVNALLLGDSALYLCASSLNWGISKMGTDTQYFGPGTRLTVL.

This clonotype was observed a handful of times. V and J are TRBV6-5 and TRBJ2-4; the match to TRBD1 covers 9 bases. The V gene's germline CDR1 is MNHEY and CDR2 SVGAGI. The ends lost 5 bases at V and 5 bases at J; junction bases unmatched: 10. CDR3 length: 16 amino acids. CDR3 residues: CASSNPPGQGQNIQYF. In DNA, the CDR3 is TGTGCCAGCAGTAACCCACCGGGACAGGGTCAAAACATTCAGTACTTC.

This clonotype has just a few counts. This chain links TRBV3-1 with TRBJ2-3, with D possibly TRBD2 on 6 matching bases. V was trimmed by 4 bases and J by 1 base, leaving 9 bases between them. Germline lookup yields CDR1 LGHDT and CDR2 YNNKEL (reference sequence). The CDR3 totals 14 residues. CDR3 region: CASSPPGGTDTQYF. CDR3 sequence (DNA): TGTGCCAGCAGCCCCCCGGGGGGCACAGATACGCAGTATTTT.

This clonotype was counted many times. V is TRBV29-1 and J is TRBJ1-1; tentative D call: TRBD1 (6 bases). The CDR3 covers 13 residues. V was pared by 3 bases and J by 4 bases, with 12 bases between. Germline V gives CDR1 SQVTM, CDR2 ANQGSEA. The CDR3 protein is CSVDPRGGTEAFF. The CDR3 bases are TGCAGCGTTGATCCCAGGGGCGGCACTGAAGCTTTCTTT.

The rearrangement uses TRBV5-1 and TRBJ1-1, with D hard to call. The CDR3 is made up of 14 amino acids. Trimming pared 3 bases from V and 5 bases from J, leaving 14 bases between. The germline CDR1 and CDR2 sequences are SGHRS and YFSETQ. The CDR3 protein is CASSSAGYGTEAFF. Here the CDR3 DNA reads TGCGCCAGCAGCTCCGCGGGTTACGGGACTGAAGCTTTCTTT. The complete variable domain, with remaining parts taken from reference TRBV5-1 and TRBJ1-1, reads KAGVTQTPRYLIKTRGQQVTLSCSPISGHRSVSWYQQTPGQGLQFLFEYFSETQRNKGNFPGRFSGRQFSNSRSEMNVSTLELGDSALYLCASSSAGYGTEAFFGQGTRLTVV.

This clonotype was recorded a few times. The chain joins TRBV7-9 to TRBJ2-5; D ambiguous. There are 11 residues in the CDR3. The V end lost 5 bases, the J end lost 5 bases, and 6 bases lay between the germline ends. Germline values: CDR1 SEHNR, CDR2 FQNEAQ (reference sequence). In DNA form, the CDR3 reads TGTGCCAGCAGCGCGCGGGAGACCCAGTACTTC. This codes for CASSARETQYF.

This clonotype has just a few counts. The chain links TRBV6-5 to TRBJ2-3; D is perhaps TRBD2 (5 bases). V lost 1 base and J lost 5, with 16 bases in between. This CDR3 is built from 16 residues. Germline assignment: CDR1 MNHEY and CDR2 SVGAGI. CDR3 sequence: CASSYLEGWAQDTQYF. The CDR3 coding sequence is TGTGCCAGCAGTTACTTAGAGGGCTGGGCACAAGATACGCAGTATTTT.

This chain joins TRBV20-1 and TRBJ2-3; no reliable D call. CDR1 is DFQATT and CDR2 is SNEGSKA in the germline V gene (reference sequence). Trimming took 3 bases from V and 6 from J, leaving 10 bases between them. The CDR3 length is 12 residues. The CDR3 DNA reads TGCAGTGCTAGTCTCGGGTTTGATACGCAGTATTTT. It yields the protein CSASLGFDTQYF.

The sample holds a few counts of this clonotype. This chain uses TRBV7-2 with TRBJ1-5, with unresolved D. Germline assignment: CDR1 SGHTA and CDR2 FQGNSA. Trimming pared 2 bases from V and 4 bases from J, leaving 6 bases between. The CDR3 has 13 amino acids. The CDR3 sequence is CASSLQRNQPQHF. The CDR3 region has the DNA TGTGCCAGCAGCTTACAAAGGAATCAGCCCCAGCATTTT.

This clonotype appeared a single time. This chain joins TRBV29-1 and TRBJ1-2; D ambiguous. V shed 2 bases and J shed 5 bases, with 15 bases lying between them. The CDR3 has 14 amino acids. CDR1 is SQVTM and CDR2 is ANQGSEA in the germline V gene. As DNA, the CDR3 is TGCAGCGTTGAATATTCGGGTGGGGAGTATGGCTACACCTTC. Translation gives CSVEYSGGEYGYTF.

This clonotype came up many times. V and J are TRBV6-6 and TRBJ2-6; possibly TRBD1 for D (5 bases). V lost 7 bases and J 1 base, leaving 11 bases between the germline ends. The CDR3 has 15 amino acids. Per germline, CDR1 MNHNY and CDR2 SVGAGI (reference sequence). CDR3 DNA sequence: TGTGCCAGCATGCAGGGAAGGTCTGGGGCCAACGTCCTGACTTTC. It specifies CASMQGRSGANVLTF.

This clonotype was recorded at least ten times. The chain uses TRBV10-3 and TRBJ2-2; 7 nucleotides match TRBD2. The CDR3 covers 17 residues. CDR1 is ENHRY, CDR2 SYGVKD, per germline. With 8 bases clipped from V and 0 bases from J, the junction kept 12 bases outside the gene matches. Written as DNA, the CDR3 is TGTGCCATCGCGGGAGACGAGCGGGCCTCGAACACCGGGGAGCTGTTTTTT. Translation gives CAIAGDERASNTGELFF.

This clonotype appeared a few times. The genes are TRBV6-2 or TRBV6-3 and TRBJ2-7; D is uncertain. Germline CDR1 and CDR2: MNHEY and SVGEGT. CDR3 length equals 10 residues. V shed 8 bases and J shed 2 bases, with 4 bases lying between them. The CDR3 protein is CASGPYEQYF. The CDR3 DNA reads TGTGCCAGCGGCCCCTACGAGCAGTACTTC.